This T cell receptor beta chain stems from a study of breast tumors, draining lymph nodes, adjacent tissues. Notes on the study in general: Compared with lymph nodes, tumors were less diverse; compared with nontumor tissue, more.

Each CDR3 protein is one row after TCRdb ran MiXCR on the multiplex PCR reads. The sample includes about 130,000 distinct CDR3 sequences, less than 25% seen only once; the top ten take 2% to 2.5%. Breast cancer patients provided tissue from their axillary draining lymph nodes. This clonotype was picked up many times. The antigen is unknown. The ends were cut back, 4 bases at V and 12 bases at J, with 11 bases in the middle. The CDR3 consists of 11 residues. In germline, CDR1 is SGHDT, CDR2 YYEEEE. The sequence derives from a female donor with breast cancer. Some clones in this sample may be carry-over from other donors' samples. Sequencing input: axillary lymph node tissue. This chain uses TRBV5-6 with TRBJ2-1; D perhaps matches TRBD1 (5 bases). CDR3 region: CASSNQGGQFF. The CDR3 DNA is TGTGCCAGCAGCAACCAGGGCGGGCAGTTCTTC. The full variable domain, completed using reference TRBV5-6 and TRBJ2-1, is DAGVTQSPTHLIKTRGQQVTLRCSPKSGHDTVSWYQQALGQGPQFIFQYYEEEERQRGNFPDRFSGHQFPNYSSELNVNALLLGDSALYLCASSNQGGQFFGPGTRLTVL.